These T cell receptor beta chains were read from a single sample in a study of blood T cell repertoires in COVID-19. Some clones are missing from TCRdb's copy, which holds only in-frame ones; the method was immunoSEQ multiplex PCR. The repertoire holds approximately 110,000 clones, with roughly 72% as singletons. The sample comprised peripheral blood. The receptor source for this set is a man older than 75 with COVID-19, enrolled during active disease. CDR3s include the opening cysteine and the closing phenylalanine or tryptophan. D genes are given only for firm matches. Size is omitted from some rows. Given values are once, few, many or a class for expanded clones.

d_call: TRBD1
clone_size: .
v_call: TRBV18
j_call: TRBJ1-2
cdr3_length: 14
cdr3_aa: CASSPQGGSYGYTF
cdr3_nt: TGTGCCAGCTCACCGCAGGGGGGATCCTATGGCTACACCTTC

d_call: TRBD1
clone_size: .
v_call: TRBV11-3
j_call: TRBJ1-2
cdr3_length: 13
cdr3_aa: CASSLPGGYGYTF
cdr3_nt: TGTGCCAGCAGCTTACCAGGGGGCTATGGCTACACCTTC

d_call: TRBD2
clone_size: .
v_call: TRBV5-1
j_call: TRBJ2-1
cdr3_length: 19
cdr3_aa: CASSWTSGRPPSSYNEQFF
cdr3_nt: TGCGCCAGCAGCTGGACTAGCGGGAGGCCCCCAAGCTCCTACAATGAGCAGTTCTTC

d_call: .
clone_size: .
v_call: TRBV9
j_call: TRBJ1-1
cdr3_length: 14
cdr3_aa: CASSVSGENTEAFF
cdr3_nt: TGTGCCAGCAGCGTGTCCGGGGAGAACACTGAAGCTTTCTTT

d_call: .
clone_size: .
v_call: TRBV30
j_call: TRBJ2-7
cdr3_length: 16
cdr3_aa: CAWSDTEKTRFYEQYF
cdr3_nt: TGTGCCTGGAGTGATACAGAGAAGACAAGATTTTACGAGCAGTACTTC

d_call: TRBD2
clone_size: .
v_call: TRBV9
j_call: TRBJ2-1
cdr3_length: 15
cdr3_aa: CASSHSGPIYNEQFF
cdr3_nt: TGTGCCAGCAGCCATAGCGGGCCTATTTACAATGAGCAGTTCTTC

d_call: TRBD2
clone_size: .
v_call: TRBV18
j_call: TRBJ2-1
cdr3_length: 11
cdr3_aa: CASSQGTSLFF
cdr3_nt: TGTGCCAGCTCACAGGGGACTAGTCTGTTCTTC

d_call: TRBD1
clone_size: .
v_call: TRBV24-1
j_call: TRBJ2-1
cdr3_length: 18
cdr3_aa: CATSDLSGTGGKVGEQFF
cdr3_nt: TGTGCCACCAGTGACCTTTCCGGGACAGGGGGCAAGGTTGGTGAGCAGTTCTTC

d_call: .
clone_size: .
v_call: TRBV4-3
j_call: TRBJ1-3
cdr3_length: 14
cdr3_aa: CARCRGGSGNTIYF
cdr3_nt: TGCGCCCGCTGCCGGGGCGGCTCTGGAAACACCATATATTTT

d_call: TRBD2
clone_size: .
v_call: TRBV10-3
j_call: TRBJ2-1
cdr3_length: 15
cdr3_aa: CAISESSGSFNEQFF
cdr3_nt: TGTGCCATCAGTGAGTCTAGCGGGAGTTTCAATGAGCAGTTCTTC

d_call: .
clone_size: .
v_call: TRBV27
j_call: TRBJ2-7
cdr3_length: 14
cdr3_aa: CASSYRDSLNEQYF
cdr3_nt: TGTGCCAGCAGTTACCGGGACTCCCTCAACGAGCAGTACTTC

d_call: .
clone_size: .
v_call: TRBV21-1
j_call: TRBJ1-2
cdr3_length: 15
cdr3_aa: CASSNPTDRVYGYTF
cdr3_nt: TGTGCCAGCAGCAATCCGACGGACAGGGTGTATGGCTACACCTTC

d_call: .
clone_size: .
v_call: TRBV11-2
j_call: TRBJ2-1
cdr3_length: 15
cdr3_aa: CASSLAAAVYYEQFF
cdr3_nt: TGTGCCAGCAGCTTAGCCGCAGCGGTATATTATGAGCAGTTCTTC

d_call: .
clone_size: .
v_call: TRBV3-1/TRBV3-2
j_call: TRBJ2-7
cdr3_length: 13
cdr3_aa: CASSLLSSYEQYF
cdr3_nt: TGTGCCAGCAGCCTCCTCAGCTCCTACGAGCAGTACTTC

d_call: .
clone_size: .
v_call: TRBV12-3/TRBV12-4
j_call: TRBJ2-2
cdr3_length: 12
cdr3_aa: CASSFGGGELFF
cdr3_nt: TGTGCCAGCAGTTTCGGAGGGGGGGAGCTGTTTTTT

d_call: TRBD1
clone_size: once
v_call: TRBV7-8
j_call: TRBJ2-1
cdr3_length: 17
cdr3_aa: CASSSPPGDRVKNEQFF
cdr3_nt: TGTGCCAGCAGCTCCCCCCCTGGGGACAGGGTTAAGAATGAGCAGTTCTTC

d_call: .
clone_size: .
v_call: TRBV28
j_call: TRBJ2-3
cdr3_length: 13
cdr3_aa: CASINTGTDTQYF
cdr3_nt: TGTGCCAGCATCAACACGGGAACAGATACGCAGTATTTT

d_call: .
clone_size: .
v_call: TRBV28
j_call: TRBJ2-7
cdr3_length: 14
cdr3_aa: CASSLVHRDYEQYF
cdr3_nt: TGTGCCAGCAGTTTAGTCCACAGGGACTACGAGCAGTACTTC

d_call: .
clone_size: .
v_call: TRBV13
j_call: TRBJ2-3
cdr3_length: 17
cdr3_aa: CASSLGGGKINTDTQYF
cdr3_nt: TGTGCCAGCAGCTTAGGTGGGGGGAAGATAAACACAGATACGCAGTATTTT

d_call: TRBD2
clone_size: .
v_call: TRBV20-1
j_call: TRBJ2-3
cdr3_length: 11
cdr3_aa: CSAEVAGVPYF
cdr3_nt: TGCAGTGCCGAAGTAGCGGGAGTACCGTATTTT

d_call: .
clone_size: .
v_call: TRBV6-5
j_call: TRBJ2-3
cdr3_length: 14
cdr3_aa: CASSFRDSTDTQYF
cdr3_nt: TGTGCCAGCAGTTTCCGGGACTCCACAGATACGCAGTATTTT

d_call: TRBD1
clone_size: .
v_call: TRBV7-9
j_call: TRBJ2-1
cdr3_length: 15
cdr3_aa: CASSAPGQVWNEQFF
cdr3_nt: TGTGCCAGCAGCGCTCCGGGACAGGTCTGGAATGAGCAGTTCTTC

d_call: .
clone_size: .
v_call: TRBV24-1
j_call: TRBJ2-3
cdr3_length: 13
cdr3_aa: CATSGLGGWAQYF
cdr3_nt: TGTGCCACCAGTGGACTAGGAGGTTGGGCGCAGTATTTT

d_call: TRBD1
clone_size: .
v_call: TRBV28
j_call: TRBJ2-7
cdr3_length: 16
cdr3_aa: CASSSPLRTGHNEQYF
cdr3_nt: TGTGCCAGCAGTTCGCCCCTGAGGACAGGGCACAACGAGCAGTACTTC

d_call: .
clone_size: few
v_call: TRBV30
j_call: TRBJ1-2
cdr3_length: 14
cdr3_aa: CAWNFIWGQYGYTF
cdr3_nt: TGTGCCTGGAACTTTATCTGGGGCCAATATGGCTACACCTTC

d_call: TRBD1
clone_size: .
v_call: TRBV19
j_call: TRBJ1-4
cdr3_length: 17
cdr3_aa: CASAPPRQGVENEKLFF
cdr3_nt: TGTGCCAGTGCCCCTCCCCGACAGGGTGTGGAAAATGAAAAACTGTTTTTT

d_call: .
clone_size: .
v_call: TRBV19
j_call: TRBJ1-2
cdr3_length: 16
cdr3_aa: CASSIDPLGAMRGYTF
cdr3_nt: TGTGCCAGTAGTATAGACCCTTTGGGGGCAATGCGCGGCTACACCTTC

d_call: TRBD2
clone_size: .
v_call: TRBV6-2/TRBV6-3
j_call: TRBJ2-7
cdr3_length: 16
cdr3_aa: CASSGAWTSGSDEQYF
cdr3_nt: TGTGCCAGCAGTGGGGCTTGGACTAGCGGGAGTGACGAGCAGTACTTC

d_call: TRBD1
clone_size: .
v_call: TRBV6-6
j_call: TRBJ2-5
cdr3_length: 14
cdr3_aa: CASSYSGQGETQYF
cdr3_nt: TGTGCCAGCAGTTACTCGGGACAGGGAGAGACCCAGTACTTC

d_call: TRBD2
clone_size: .
v_call: TRBV27
j_call: TRBJ2-5
cdr3_length: 18
cdr3_aa: CASSRTSGFSSYQETQYF
cdr3_nt: TGTGCCAGCAGTAGGACTAGCGGATTTTCGTCGTACCAAGAGACCCAGTACTTC

d_call: TRBD1
clone_size: few
v_call: TRBV7-2
j_call: TRBJ1-1
cdr3_length: 14
cdr3_aa: CASSGQTGDTEAFF
cdr3_nt: TGTGCCAGCAGCGGTCAGACAGGGGACACTGAAGCTTTCTTT

d_call: .
clone_size: .
v_call: TRBV29-1
j_call: TRBJ1-2
cdr3_length: 14
cdr3_aa: CSVESRAGVHGYTF
cdr3_nt: TGCAGCGTTGAAAGTCGGGCAGGGGTCCATGGCTACACCTTC

d_call: TRBD2
clone_size: .
v_call: TRBV30
j_call: TRBJ2-2
cdr3_length: 15
cdr3_aa: CAWSAGLGHTGELFF
cdr3_nt: TGTGCCTGGAGCGCGGGACTAGGGCACACCGGGGAGCTGTTTTTT

d_call: .
clone_size: .
v_call: TRBV6-5
j_call: TRBJ2-3
cdr3_length: 14
cdr3_aa: CASSSAFSTDTQYF
cdr3_nt: TGTGCCAGCAGCTCAGCGTTCAGCACAGATACGCAGTATTTT

d_call: .
clone_size: .
v_call: TRBV28
j_call: TRBJ1-1
cdr3_length: 12
cdr3_aa: CASWGLNTEAFF
cdr3_nt: TGTGCCAGTTGGGGCCTTAACACTGAAGCTTTCTTT

d_call: .
clone_size: .
v_call: TRBV7-9
j_call: TRBJ2-2
cdr3_length: 18
cdr3_aa: CASSSRKSGGSNTGELFF
cdr3_nt: TGTGCCAGCAGCTCGCGAAAGAGTGGGGGGTCGAACACCGGGGAGCTGTTTTTT

d_call: .
clone_size: many
v_call: TRBV11-2
j_call: TRBJ1-3
cdr3_length: 13
cdr3_aa: CASRDLSGNTIYF
cdr3_nt: TGTGCCAGCCGAGATCTCTCTGGAAACACCATATATTTT

d_call: .
clone_size: .
v_call: TRBV4-1
j_call: TRBJ1-1
cdr3_length: 13
cdr3_aa: CASSLETGTEAFF
cdr3_nt: TGCGCCAGCAGCCTGGAAACGGGGACTGAAGCTTTCTTT

d_call: .
clone_size: .
v_call: TRBV7-9
j_call: TRBJ2-1
cdr3_length: 13
cdr3_aa: CASSLALYNEQFF
cdr3_nt: TGTGCCAGCAGCTTAGCTCTCTACAATGAGCAGTTCTTC

d_call: .
clone_size: .
v_call: TRBV27
j_call: TRBJ2-6
cdr3_length: 18
cdr3_aa: CASSLLGYAASGANVLTF
cdr3_nt: TGTGCCAGCAGTTTGCTCGGGTACGCAGCCTCTGGGGCCAACGTCCTGACTTTC

d_call: .
clone_size: .
v_call: TRBV18
j_call: TRBJ2-3
cdr3_length: 14
cdr3_aa: CASSKSPGTDTQYF
cdr3_nt: TGTGCCAGCTCAAAAAGCCCGGGCACAGATACGCAGTATTTT

d_call: .
clone_size: .
v_call: TRBV2
j_call: TRBJ2-2
cdr3_length: 15
cdr3_aa: CASIVEPGDTGELFF
cdr3_nt: TGTGCCAGCATTGTTGAACCAGGGGACACCGGGGAGCTGTTTTTT

d_call: TRBD1
clone_size: .
v_call: TRBV7-2
j_call: TRBJ2-2
cdr3_length: 17
cdr3_aa: CASRDPDRGVNTGELFF
cdr3_nt: TGTGCCAGCAGAGACCCTGACAGGGGGGTTAATACCGGGGAGCTGTTTTTT

d_call: .
clone_size: few
v_call: TRBV19
j_call: TRBJ1-1
cdr3_length: 13
cdr3_aa: CASIAGGYTEAFF
cdr3_nt: TGTGCCAGTATAGCGGGGGGTTACACTGAAGCTTTCTTT

d_call: TRBD2
clone_size: few
v_call: TRBV5-1
j_call: TRBJ2-7
cdr3_length: 15
cdr3_aa: CASSQGTSGGYEQYF
cdr3_nt: TGCGCCAGCAGCCAAGGGACTAGCGGAGGTTACGAGCAGTACTTC